The 20 T cell receptor beta chains listed next were all sequenced from one sample in a study of T cell repertoires in cytomegalovirus infection. Using its own MiXCR run on the reads, TCRdb lists one record per CDR3 protein. The data hold 650,000 to 900,000 distinct CDR3 sequences, with just under 30% observed a single time. Which antigens these TCRs recognize remains unknown. The sample consisted of cultured CD8+ T cells from PBMCs, taken from culture after CMV antigen stimulation. These receptors were taken from a human donor in good health (CMV status not recorded). Some clones in this sample may be carry-over from other donors' samples.

This clonotype was seen repeatedly, ten times or more. The J gene is TRBJ1-2, the V gene TRBV12-3 or TRBV12-4; 9 bases map to TRBD1. The CDR3 has 16 residues. Trimming cost V 2 bases and J 6 bases; bases outside gene matches: 10. Here the CDR3 DNA reads TGTGCCAGCAGTTTATGGCGTACAGGGGGCAACCATGGCTACACCTTC. It encodes CASSLWRTGGNHGYTF.

This clonotype was seen a handful of times. This chain links TRBV20-1 with TRBJ2-2; D tentatively reads TRBD1 or TRBD2 (6 bases each). Per germline, CDR1 DFQATT and CDR2 SNEGSKA (reference sequence). The CDR3 contains 13 residues. The V gene lost 2 bases and the J gene lost 5 bases, with 9 bases spanning the gap. CDR3 DNA: TGCAGTGCTAGAAGGGGGGAAACCGGGGAGCTGTTTTTT. This gives the protein CSARRGETGELFF.

This clonotype was counted at least ten times. The chain recombines TRBV27 with TRBJ2-2; no firm D call. This CDR3 is built from 15 residues. Germline V gene data show CDR1 as MNHEY and CDR2 as SMNVEV (reference sequence). Trimming shortened V by 5 bases and J by 0 bases, and 10 bases separated the two germline ends. For the CDR3, the DNA is TGTGCCAGCAGTAAGACGCCCGCGAACACCGGGGAGCTGTTTTTT. It specifies CASSKTPANTGELFF.

This clonotype has a handful of counts. The chain uses TRBV6-1 and TRBJ1-4; 7 bases line up with TRBD1. V lost 6 bases and J lost 3; bases outside the gene matches: 4. Germline CDR1 MNHNS, CDR2 SASEGT. The CDR3 extends over 14 amino acids. The CDR3 here is CASRKQGSNEKLFF. The CDR3 DNA reads TGTGCCAGCAGGAAACAGGGGTCTAATGAAAAACTGTTTTTT.

This clonotype was recorded a few times. The genes are TRBV27 and TRBJ2-7; 14 bases match TRBD2. Trimming at V came to 9 bases and at J to 4 bases, leaving 2 bases not matched to a gene. CDR3 length: 13 amino acids. Germline CDR1 reads MNHEY; CDR2 reads SMNVEV (reference sequence). CDR3 protein: CASWTSGGYEQYF. The CDR3 DNA sequence: TGTGCCAGTTGGACTAGCGGGGGGTACGAGCAGTACTTC.

The rearrangement joins TRBV7-9 to TRBJ1-6; D may be TRBD1 (6 bases). CDR1 and CDR2 from the germline V gene are SEHNR and FQNEAQ (reference sequence). V was cut by 0 bases and J by 0 bases, with 15 bases left in between. The CDR3 sequence is 19 residues long. The CDR3 sequence is CASSLARGLGRSYNSPLHF. The DNA for the CDR3 is TGTGCCAGCAGCTTAGCCCGGGGGCTCGGGCGCTCCTATAATTCACCCCTCCACTTT.

This clonotype has just a few counts. The chain joins TRBV7-9 to TRBJ1-3; D is ambiguous. Germline lookup yields CDR1 SEHNR and CDR2 FQNEAQ (reference sequence). The V and J ends lost 4 bases and 0 bases respectively, with 10 bases between them. There are 15 residues in the CDR3. The CDR3 DNA is TGTGCCAGCAGCTCCCCATGGGACTCTGGAAACACCATATATTTT. Translating it yields CASSSPWDSGNTIYF.

At least ten counts were recorded for this clonotype. The rearrangement joins TRBV7-8 to TRBJ2-2; D not resolved. The germline V gene has CDR1 SGHVS and CDR2 FQNEAQ. The germline V and J ends were trimmed by 2 bases and 4 bases, with 11 bases remaining between them. The CDR3 spans 15 residues. CDR3 DNA sequence: TGTGCCAGCAGCTTACCGGACCGTCGCACCGGGGAGCTGTTTTTT. Translation gives CASSLPDRRTGELFF.

The chain recombines TRBV19 with TRBJ1-1; D is perhaps TRBD1 (5 bases). The CDR3 has 15 amino acids. Looked up from germline, CDR1 is LNHDA and CDR2 is SQIVND (reference sequence). Trimming removed 7 bases from V and 4 bases from J, with 19 bases in between. The CDR3 is CASKRDQGAVTEAFF. The CDR3 DNA is TGTGCCAGTAAACGGGATCAGGGAGCGGTCACTGAAGCTTTCTTT.

The V and J genes are TRBV6-5 and TRBJ2-7, with 8 bases identical to TRBD2. The V segment lost 6 bases and the J segment 3 bases; nucleotides outside the gene matches: 7. The length of the CDR3 is 14 residues. The germline CDR1 and CDR2 sequences are MNHEY and SVGAGI. CDR3 protein: CASSPYGGGYEQYV. DNA for the CDR3: TGTGCCAGCAGCCCCTACGGGGGGGGCTACGAGCAGTACGTC.

As regards this clonotype: The germline gene is not matched at one end of the junction; a read error may be the cause. The rearrangement joins TRBV4-1 to TRBJ2-2; 9 bases fit TRBD1. The CDR3 runs to 17 residues. CDR1 and CDR2 (germline): MGHRA, YSYEKL. CDR3 sequence reads: CASSQDWTGANTGELFF. In DNA, the CDR3 is TGTGCCAGCAGCCAAGATTGGACAGGGGCGAACACCGGGGAGCTGTTTTTT.

The genes are TRBV7-6 and TRBJ1-1; TRBD1 matches 7 bases. Germline CDR1 and CDR2: SGHVS and FNYEAQ. The CDR3 covers 15 residues. V lost 7 bases, J lost 3 bases, and 11 bases stayed unmatched. Here the CDR3 DNA reads TGTGCCAGCAAAGGTGGACGGGACAGCTACACTGAAGCTTTCTTT. It codes for CASKGGRDSYTEAFF.

Points on this clonotype: Just one base apart from a much larger clone, this may be a read error. This sequence joins TRBV7-6 and TRBJ2-1; 11 bases align to TRBD2. The germline V gene has CDR1 SGHVS and CDR2 FNYEAQ. The CDR3 runs to 17 residues. The CDR3 here is CARSLSSGGAGYNEQFF. The CDR3 DNA sequence: TGTGCCAGGAGCTTAAGTAGCGGGGGGGCCGGGTACAATGAGCAGTTCTTC.

This clonotype showed up just a few times. This chain links TRBV5-5 with TRBJ2-5, with D unclear. The CDR3 is made up of 13 amino acids. V lost 4 bases, J lost 4 bases, and 11 bases lay in between. Germline CDR1 is SGHKS and CDR2 is YYEKEE (reference sequence). CDR3 sequence reads: CASSPFHGETQYF. CDR3 nucleotide sequence: TGTGCCAGCAGCCCTTTCCATGGAGAGACCCAGTACTTC.

The CDR3 spells CASSGSPALSAYEQYF. CDR3 sequence (DNA): TGCGCCAGCAGTGGCTCTCCAGCACTTTCCGCCTACGAGCAGTACTTC. The V and J genes are TRBV10-2 and TRBJ2-7; D is ambiguous. Trimming took off 4 bases at V and 2 bases at J, with 18 bases between the two ends. Germline V gene sequence: CDR1 WSHSY, CDR2 SAAADI. This CDR3 has 16 amino acids.

The chain uses TRBV6-6 and TRBJ2-5; D might be TRBD1 (6 bases). Between the trimmed V and J ends, which lost 8 bases and 1 base, there was a span of 8 bases. The germline V gene encodes CDR1 MNHNY and CDR2 SVGAGI (reference sequence). The CDR3 totals 12 residues. CDR3 in DNA: TGTGCCAGCCAGGGGTTCCAAGAGACCCAGTACTTC. The encoded protein is CASQGFQETQYF.

This rearrangement joins TRBV19 to TRBJ2-1; possible D gene TRBD1, 5 bases. CDR3 length: 13 amino acids. The V and J ends lost 5 bases and 6 bases respectively, with 11 bases between them. The germline CDR1 and CDR2 sequences are LNHDA and SQIVND (reference sequence). CDR3 DNA: TGTGCCAGTAGTTCGGCAGGGTTCAATGAGCAGTTCTTC. This encodes CASSSAGFNEQFF. Drawing the rest from reference TRBV19 and TRBJ2-1, the complete variable domain is DGGITQSPKYLFRKEGQNVTLSCEQNLNHDAMYWYRQDPGQGLRLIYYSQIVNDFQKGDIAEGYSVSREKKESFPLTVTSAQKNPTAFYLCASSSAGFNEQFFGPGTRLTVL.

This clonotype was observed a few times. The chain joins TRBV6-1 to TRBJ1-5; TRBD1 agrees at 8 bases. Per the germline V gene, CDR1 is MNHNS and CDR2 is SASEGT. Unmatched junction bases numbered 6, after V lost 7 bases and J lost 4 bases. CDR3 size: 14 residues. DNA for the CDR3: TGTGCCAGCAATACAGGGGGTTGGAATCAGCCCCAGCATTTT. Protein: CASNTGGWNQPQHF.

The V call is TRBV4-3, the J call TRBJ1-1; 7 bases fit TRBD1. Germline V lookup: CDR1 LGHNA, CDR2 YSLEER. The junction had 10 bases not matched to a gene; V was cut back by 4 bases and J by 2 bases. CDR3 length: 16 residues. The CDR3 sequence: CASSLHMGQLNTEAFF. CDR3 nucleotides: TGCGCCAGCAGCCTACACATGGGACAGCTAAACACTGAAGCTTTCTTT.

This clonotype was seen a few times. This chain links TRBV28 with TRBJ2-7; possible D gene TRBD2, 5 bases. Looked up from germline, CDR1 is MDHEN and CDR2 is SYDVKM. Trimming took 3 bases from V and 0 from J, leaving 21 bases between them. The CDR3 length is 18 residues. The CDR3, as DNA: TGTGCCAGCAGTTTGCACGTCCGAAGTGAGGACTCCTCCTACGAGCAGTACGTC. Translated: CASSLHVRSEDSSYEQYV.